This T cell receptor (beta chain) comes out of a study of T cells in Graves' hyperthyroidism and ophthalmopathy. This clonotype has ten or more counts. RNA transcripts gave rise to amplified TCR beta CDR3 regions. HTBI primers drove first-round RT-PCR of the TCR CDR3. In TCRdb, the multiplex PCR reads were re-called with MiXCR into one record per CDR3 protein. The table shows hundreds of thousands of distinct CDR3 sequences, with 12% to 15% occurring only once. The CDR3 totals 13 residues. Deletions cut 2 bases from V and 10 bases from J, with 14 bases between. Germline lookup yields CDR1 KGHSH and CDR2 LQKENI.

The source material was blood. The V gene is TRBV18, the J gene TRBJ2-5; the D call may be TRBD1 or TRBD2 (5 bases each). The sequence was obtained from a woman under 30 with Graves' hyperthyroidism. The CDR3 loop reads CASSPGGLKNQYF. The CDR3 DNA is TGTGCCAGCTCACCAGGGGGTCTGAAGAACCAGTACTTC.